Shown below are 18 T cell receptor beta chains from a single sample sequenced in a study of technical replicates of blood from a few donors. TCRdb's copy holds only in-frame clones and misses some; the assay was immunoSEQ multiplex PCR. The sample records around 76,000 clones, 75% to 95% being singletons. Material: T cells isolated from PBMCs. These receptor sequences come from a human donor in good health.

The chain has TRBV6-1 and TRBJ2-7, with D unclear. The CDR3 length is 12 residues. CDR1 MNHNS and CDR2 SASEGT come from the germline V gene. V lost 1 base to trimming and J lost 4 bases, with 5 bases between them. The DNA of the CDR3 is TGTGCCAGCAGTGAAGGCAGGTACGAGCAGTACTTC. This encodes CASSEGRYEQYF.

A single count supports this clone. The rearrangement joins TRBV4-1 to TRBJ2-7; 8 bases line up with TRBD2. V shed 4 bases, J shed 3 bases, and the junction held 8 bases outside the gene matches. The CDR3 is 15 amino acids. Germline V gene sequence: CDR1 MGHRA, CDR2 YSYEKL. Here the CDR3 DNA reads TGCGCCAGCAGCCCCCGGGAGGGGTTGGGCTACGAGCAGTACTTC. This encodes CASSPREGLGYEQYF.

The chain couples TRBV5-1 to TRBJ2-5, with 7 bases matching TRBD2. Germline assignment: CDR1 SGHRS and CDR2 YFSETQ. This CDR3 contains 15 residues. The junction had 6 bases not matched to a gene; V was cut back by 0 bases and J by 4 bases. The DNA of the CDR3 is TGCGCCAGCAGCTTGGAGTCGGGAGGCTCAGAGACCCAGTACTTC. Encoded protein: CASSLESGGSETQYF.

The chain joins TRBV25-1 to TRBJ1-2; a possible D gene is TRBD1 (5 bases). The CDR3 runs 14 residues. CDR1 and CDR2 from the germline V gene are MGHDK and SYGVNS. The V gene lost 4 bases and the J gene lost 4 bases, with 13 bases spanning the gap. In DNA, the CDR3 is TGTGCCAGCAGTGGGCCAGGGTTTTTCTATGGCTACACCTTC. Its translation: CASSGPGFFYGYTF.

The chain joins TRBV7-9 to TRBJ1-1; 11 bases fit TRBD1. CDR3 size: 16 residues. V lost 3 bases to trimming and J lost 2 bases; unmatched junction nucleotides: 5. CDR1 and CDR2 from the germline V gene are SEHNR and FQNEAQ (reference sequence). CDR3 protein: CASSFPGQGVNTEAFF. The CDR3 DNA reads TGTGCCAGCAGCTTTCCGGGACAGGGGGTTAACACTGAAGCTTTCTTT. The full variable domain, its missing parts supplied by reference TRBV7-9 and TRBJ1-1, is DTGVSQNPRHKITKRGQNVTFRCDPISEHNRLYWYRQTLGQGPEFLTYFQNEAQLEKSRLLSDRFSAERPKGSFSTLEIQRTEQGDSAMYLCASSFPGQGVNTEAFFGQGTRLTVV.

This sequence joins TRBV11-3 and TRBJ1-1; perhaps TRBD1 as D (6 bases). Trimming took off 0 bases at V and 4 bases at J, with 18 bases between the two ends. The CDR3 contains 17 residues. The V gene's germline CDR1 is SGHNT and CDR2 YENEEA. CDR3 sequence: CASSLDFLGGLSTEAFF. The CDR3 coding sequence is TGTGCCAGCAGCTTAGATTTCTTGGGGGGGCTGTCCACTGAAGCTTTCTTT.

This clone was found once. This chain joins TRBV5-1 and TRBJ1-1; D possibly corresponds to TRBD1 (6 bases). The CDR3 extends over 14 amino acids. The germline V and J ends were trimmed by 4 bases and 0 bases, with 10 bases remaining between them. Per the germline V gene, CDR1 is SGHRS and CDR2 is YFSETQ. The CDR3 region is CASSGGDMNTEAFF. CDR3 sequence (DNA): TGCGCCAGCAGCGGGGGGGACATGAACACTGAAGCTTTCTTT.

This clone was picked up a small number of times. The rearrangement links TRBV6-6 to TRBJ1-5; perhaps TRBD1 as D (6 bases). V gave up 7 bases and J gave up 4 bases, with 11 bases separating them. There are 13 residues in the CDR3. CDR1 is MNHNY and CDR2 is SVGAGI in the germline V gene (reference sequence). CDR3 region: CASTDRRNQPQHF. Written as DNA, the CDR3 is TGTGCCAGCACGGACAGACGGAATCAGCCCCAGCATTTT.

The genes are TRBV5-4 and TRBJ1-1; D is perhaps TRBD1 (6 bases). The CDR3 is made up of 14 amino acids. Trimming took 2 bases from V and 1 from J, leaving 9 bases between them. The germline CDR1 and CDR2 sequences are SGHNT and YYREEE (reference sequence). The CDR3 is CASSFLQGNTEAFF. In DNA, the CDR3 is TGTGCCAGCAGCTTTCTACAGGGGAACACTGAAGCTTTCTTT.

The chain joins TRBV5-1 to TRBJ2-1, with 7 bases lining up with TRBD2. In germline, CDR1 is SGHRS, CDR2 YFSETQ. V lost 0 bases and J lost 10; bases outside the gene matches: 7. The CDR3 spans 14 residues. CDR3 sequence (DNA): TGCGCCAGCAGCTTGGAGGGAGGGAAGGGGGAGCAGTTCTTC. As protein: CASSLEGGKGEQFF.

The chain employs TRBV7-9 and TRBJ2-3, with D tentatively TRBD2 (6 bases). This CDR3 is 15 amino acids long. V shed 2 bases and J shed 4 bases, with 13 bases lying between them. The germline CDR1 and CDR2 sequences are SEHNR and FQNEAQ (reference sequence). Here the CDR3 DNA reads TGTGCCAGCAGCTTAACCGGGGGAATTGCAGATACGCAGTATTTT. As protein: CASSLTGGIADTQYF.

The chain combines TRBV5-6 with TRBJ2-3, with unresolved D. CDR3 length: 13 amino acids. V lost 0 bases, J lost 4 bases, and 6 bases lay in between. Germline values: CDR1 SGHDT, CDR2 YYEEEE. CDR3 DNA: TGTGCCAGCAGCTTGGGCCAGGCAGATACGCAGTATTTT. Its protein product is CASSLGQADTQYF.

This chain joins TRBV29-1 and TRBJ2-2; 8 bases are a match to TRBD2. The CDR3 totals 12 residues. Germline V gene data show CDR1 as SQVTM and CDR2 as ANQGSEA. The junction had 5 bases not matched to a gene; V was cut back by 8 bases and J by 6 bases. This CDR3 is CSYGGGSGELFF. In DNA, the CDR3 is TGCAGCTACGGGGGGGGGTCCGGGGAGCTGTTTTTT.

This CDR3 is CASSAARLLSYNSPLHF. For the CDR3, the DNA is TGTGCCAGCAGTGCCGCCCGCCTCCTATCCTATAATTCACCCCTCCACTTT. The V and J genes are TRBV27 and TRBJ1-6; no clear D. CDR1 is MNHEY, CDR2 SMNVEV, per germline (reference sequence). This CDR3 is 17 amino acids long. The V end was cut by 5 bases, the J end by 1 base, with 15 bases between.

The rearrangement links TRBV5-1 to TRBJ2-7; a weak D match, TRBD2 (5 bases). CDR3 length: 14 residues. Germline CDR1 is SGHRS and CDR2 is YFSETQ. Trimming stripped 0 bases from V and 0 bases from J, with 7 bases between. As DNA, the CDR3 is TGCGCCAGCAGCTTGGGGGGAGCCTCCTACGAGCAGTACTTC. It is translated as CASSLGGASYEQYF.

The CDR3 spells CASSRQGALGYEQYF. DNA for the CDR3: TGTGCCAGCAGCCGACAGGGGGCTCTCGGTTACGAGCAGTACTTC. The rearrangement joins TRBV6-5 to TRBJ2-7; 10 nucleotides agree with TRBD1. The V gene end was trimmed by 6 bases and the J gene end by 4 bases; junction bases not matched to a gene: 9. The CDR3 length is 15 residues. Germline CDR1 and CDR2: MNHEY and SVGAGI.

The chain couples TRBV4-1 to TRBJ1-1, with 7 bases matching TRBD1. The V and J ends lost 4 bases and 4 bases, in that order; junction bases with no gene match: 15. Germline CDR1 reads MGHRA; CDR2 reads YSYEKL. The CDR3 sequence is 17 residues long. Here the CDR3 reads CASSLGTVKIRGTEAFF. The CDR3 DNA is TGCGCCAGCAGCCTCGGGACAGTCAAGATAAGGGGCACTGAAGCTTTCTTT.

The chain links TRBV19 to TRBJ2-1; tentatively, D is TRBD1 (5 bases). The CDR3 is 14 residues long. Germline assignment: CDR1 LNHDA and CDR2 SQIVND (reference sequence). Trimming took off 3 bases at V and 5 bases at J, with 11 bases between the two ends. CDR3 coding DNA: TGTGCCAGTAGTATCTGGGGCCCCCACAATGAGCAGTTCTTC. This sequence encodes CASSIWGPHNEQFF.